This is a list of T cell receptor beta chains from one sample in a study of T cell responses to AZD1222 COVID-19 vaccine. TCRdb keeps only in-frame clones here, not all; method: immunoSEQ multiplex PCR. This table holds 130,000 to 150,000 clones, around 93% found once. Sequencing was performed on peripheral blood, taken on day 0 of AZD1222 vaccination. The receptors were sampled from an adult in good health. The CDR3 runs from the conserved cysteine through the conserved F or W. D genes are given only for firm matches. Not all rows give a size; the values are once, few, many and, for expanded clones, a class.

>.|TRBD2|TRBV19|TRBJ2-1
TGTGCCAGTAGTATCAGGCAGGGCGGTAGCGGGGGGCCCCCTGAGCAGTTCTTC
CASSIRQGGSGGPPEQFF
>.|.|TRBV6-5|TRBJ1-1
TGTGCCAGCAGTTACTCGAAGATAGGTCCTGAAGCTTTCTTT
CASSYSKIGPEAFF
>.|TRBD2|TRBV6-5|TRBJ2-3
TGTGCCAGCAACCGGGGACTAGCGGGCACAGATACGCAGTATTTT
CASNRGLAGTDTQYF
>.|.|TRBV3-1/TRBV3-2|TRBJ1-1
TGTGCCAGCAGCAGTCGACACCAGCCCACGGGTGAGGCTTTCTTT
CASSSRHQPTGEAFF
>.|TRBD1|TRBV29-1|TRBJ1-3
TGCAGCGTCGGGGACAGGGGGAGTGGAAACACCATATATTTT
CSVGDRGSGNTIYF
>once|.|TRBV5-4|TRBJ1-2
TGTGCCAGCAAGCTTGATCTACAGGGCGGGGGCTACACCTTC
CASKLDLQGGGYTF
>.|.|TRBV19|TRBJ1-1
TGTGCCAGTAGTATTGTCCAGGGATCCACTGAAGCTTTCTTT
CASSIVQGSTEAFF
>.|TRBD2|TRBV7-3|TRBJ2-7
TGTGCCAGCAGCTTAACTCTAAGCGGGAAGCAGTACTTC
CASSLTLSGKQYF
>.|.|TRBV2|TRBJ1-3
TGTGCCAGCAGTCACGGACAGAACTCTGGAAACACCATATATTTT
CASSHGQNSGNTIYF
>.|.|TRBV7-2|TRBJ2-3
TGTGCCAGCAGTCCCCCGGGACTTAAAATAAGCACAGATACGCAGTATTTT
CASSPPGLKISTDTQYF
>.|.|TRBV5-5|TRBJ1-3
TGTGCCAGCAGCCCAGGGTTCGGAAACACCATATATTTT
CASSPGFGNTIYF
>.|.|TRBV3-1/TRBV3-2|TRBJ2-7
TGTGCCAGCAGCCAACTCTACGAGCAGTACTTC
CASSQLYEQYF
>.|.|TRBV6-6|TRBJ1-3
TGTGCCAGCGCCTTAGGGGGGGCGCGGGGAAACACCATATATTTT
CASALGGARGNTIYF
>.|.|TRBV7-8|TRBJ1-1
TGTGCCAGCAGCTTAGGGCAAGGGATGAACACTGAAGCTTTCTTT
CASSLGQGMNTEAFF
>once|.|TRBV15|TRBJ1-6
TGTGCCACCAGCCCTTCACTACGGCCCCTGGGGGGGAATTCACCCCTCCACTTT
CATSPSLRPLGGNSPLHF
>.|.|TRBV11-2|TRBJ2-7
TGTGCCAGCAGCTTTGGGGGGGCGCGGGACGAGCAGTACTTC
CASSFGGARDEQYF
>.|.|TRBV20-1|TRBJ2-7
TGCAGTGCTAGTCGCAACTACGAGCAGTACTTC
CSASRNYEQYF
>.|TRBD1|TRBV7-9|TRBJ1-1
TGTGCCAGCAGTCTAACCACAGGGGCCGCTGAAGCTTTCTTT
CASSLTTGAAEAFF
>once|.|TRBV28|TRBJ1-6
TGTGCCAGCAAAGGCTCCTATAATTCACCCCTCCACTTT
CASKGSYNSPLHF
>once|.|TRBV6-5|TRBJ1-5
TGTGCCAGCAGCCGGGAGGGGGGAAGCAATCAGCCCCAGCATTTT
CASSREGGSNQPQHF
>.|.|TRBV24-1|TRBJ2-2
TGTGCCACCAGTGATGGATACACCGGGGAGCTGTTTTTT
CATSDGYTGELFF
>.|TRBD1|TRBV27|TRBJ1-6
TGTGCCAGCAGTGCGAAGACAGGGACCTATAATTCACCCCTCCACTTT
CASSAKTGTYNSPLHF
>.|TRBD1|TRBV24-1|TRBJ1-2
TGTGCCACCAGTGCCGCAGGGGGCAATGGCTACACCTTC
CATSAAGGNGYTF
>.|.|TRBV9|TRBJ1-4
TGTGCCAGCGAGCGAGGGGATCCACGAAATGAAAAACTGTTTTTT
CASERGDPRNEKLFF
>.|TRBD1|TRBV5-1|TRBJ1-1
TGCGCCAGCGGACAGGGGGCTGCGGACACTGAAGCTTTCTTT
CASGQGAADTEAFF
>.|TRBD1|TRBV6-6|TRBJ1-1
TGTGCCAGCAGGGATACTCAGGGGGGGGTGAACACTGAAGCTTTCTTT
CASRDTQGGVNTEAFF
>.|.|TRBV21-1|TRBJ2-7
TGTGCCAGCAGCTATCGATTCTCCTACGAGCAGTACTTC
CASSYRFSYEQYF
>.|.|TRBV19|TRBJ2-5
TGTGCCAGTAGTTTCGACAGAGAAGAGACCCAGTACTTC
CASSFDREETQYF
>once|TRBD2|TRBV9|TRBJ2-1
TGTGCCAGCAGCCCAGGTGGGACTATTAATGAGCAGTTCTTC
CASSPGGTINEQFF
>.|.|TRBV5-4|TRBJ2-1
TGTGCCAGCAGCTCCTGGAACTCCTACAATGAGCAGTTCTTC
CASSSWNSYNEQFF
>.|.|TRBV27|TRBJ2-7
TGTGCCAGCAGCCCCCCGTGGGCTCCCTACGAGCAGTACTTC
CASSPPWAPYEQYF
>.|.|TRBV5-1|TRBJ2-5
TGCGCCAGCAGCTTTCAGGCTATGCAAGAGACCCAGTACTTC
CASSFQAMQETQYF
>.|.|TRBV4-1|TRBJ2-3
TGCGCCAGCAGCCACCCGACAGATACGCAGTATTTT
CASSHPTDTQYF
>.|TRBD1|TRBV6-5|TRBJ1-1
TGTGCCAGCAGGAGGGGGGACAGGGGGAACACTGAAGCTTTCTTT
CASRRGDRGNTEAFF
>.|TRBD1|TRBV5-1|TRBJ2-7
TGCGCCAGCAGCGTGGACAGGGGGACCTACGAGCAGTACTTC
CASSVDRGTYEQYF
>.|.|TRBV12-3/TRBV12-4|TRBJ2-5
TGTGCCAGCAGTTTATCCAGAGGGGCGACCCAGTACTTC
CASSLSRGATQYF
>few|.|TRBV25-1|TRBJ1-1
TGTGCCAGTTCGGGCAGCATGAACACTGAAGCTTTCTTT
CASSGSMNTEAFF
>.|TRBD1|TRBV19|TRBJ2-7
TGTGCCAGTAGTCCCCACCGAACAGGGGGCTTGTCCTACGAGCAGTACTTC
CASSPHRTGGLSYEQYF
>.|.|TRBV29-1|TRBJ1-1
TGCAGCGTTGAATCTTCTGCGACATCTGACACTGAAGCTTTCTTT
CSVESSATSDTEAFF
>.|TRBD2|TRBV6-5|TRBJ2-7
TGTGCCAGCAGCCTAGCGGGGAGCTACGAGCAGTACTTC
CASSLAGSYEQYF
>.|TRBD1|TRBV19|TRBJ1-6
TGTGCCAGTAGTCTTAGACAGGGGCGGGCACCCCTCCACTTT
CASSLRQGRAPLHF
>.|TRBD1|TRBV18|TRBJ1-2
TGTGCCAGCTCACCAGGGACAGGGGGCGCGGGCTACACCTTC
CASSPGTGGAGYTF